This is a list of T cell receptor beta chains from one sample in a study of shared clonotypes between healthy human individuals. This table comes from immunoSEQ multiplex PCR, and its TCRdb copy is limited to in-frame clones, with some not included. The data contain some 800,000 clones, 80% to 95% of them singletons. The sequenced sample was naive CD8+ T cells sorted from blood. These receptors came from a man aged 30 to 39 in good health. CDR3s include the opening cysteine and the closing phenylalanine or tryptophan. A D gene is named only where the DNA matches it firmly. Not all rows give a size; the values are once, few, many and, for expanded clones, a class.

J gene,V gene,D gene,clone size,CDR3 DNA,CDR3 protein
TRBJ2-2,TRBV14,.,.,TGTGCCAGCAGCCAGAGGGGGGGAGGCACCGGGGAGCTGTTTTTT,CASSQRGGGTGELFF
TRBJ1-2,TRBV13,.,.,TGTGCCAGCAGCTTAGGGGGGGCCGTCTCGTGGTATGGCTACACCTTC,CASSLGGAVSWYGYTF
TRBJ2-3,TRBV9,.,.,TGTGCCAGCAGCGCCGGGGAGAGTTCAGATACGCAGTATTTT,CASSAGESSDTQYF
TRBJ2-7,TRBV27,.,few,TGTGCCAGCAGTTATCGGGTCTACGAGCAGTACTTC,CASSYRVYEQYF
TRBJ1-2,TRBV4-1,TRBD1,.,TGCGCCAGCAGCCAACCAATCCTGGACAGGGTTTATGGCTACACCTTC,CASSQPILDRVYGYTF
TRBJ2-7,TRBV28,TRBD2,.,TGTGCCAGCACTATTAGCGGGACGACACGGAGCTACGAGCAGTACTTC,CASTISGTTRSYEQYF
TRBJ2-2,TRBV30,.,.,TGTGCCTGGAGTATCGGGGGCACCGGGGAGCTGTTTTTT,CAWSIGGTGELFF
TRBJ1-2,TRBV19,TRBD1,.,TGTGCCAGTACCCCATCCTGGGACAGGGCGAGGGACAACACCTTC,CASTPSWDRARDNTF
TRBJ2-1,TRBV29-1,.,.,TGCAGTGGAGCGGGCCTCGGGGAGCAGTTCTTC,CSGAGLGEQFF
TRBJ1-3,TRBV5-1,.,.,TGCGCCAGCAGCTTGGACCAGGGGCTGTTGGGTGGAAACACCATATATTTT,CASSLDQGLLGGNTIYF
TRBJ1-2,TRBV6-1,.,.,TGTGCCAGCAGTGACGGAAAGGACTATGGCTACACCTTC,CASSDGKDYGYTF
TRBJ2-7,TRBV7-8,.,.,TGTGCCAGCAGCTCACAGGGTCCGGGATCCGGCGAGCAGTACTTC,CASSSQGPGSGEQYF
TRBJ1-5,TRBV19,.,once,TGTGCCAGTAGTATAGAACCAGAAGTTTCCATTTATAGCAATCAGCCCCAGCATTTT,CASSIEPEVSIYSNQPQHF
TRBJ2-5,TRBV27,TRBD2,.,TGTGCCAGCTCCCTCACCCCGGGACTAGCGGCCAAGGCCGCACAAGAGACCCAGTACTTC,CASSLTPGLAAKAAQETQYF
TRBJ2-7,TRBV13,.,few,TGTGCCAGCAGCTTAGGAAGCTCCTACGAGCAGTACTTC,CASSLGSSYEQYF
TRBJ2-7,TRBV15,.,.,TGTGCCACCAGCTCAAGGGACATTAAAGCCTACGAGCAGTACTTC,CATSSRDIKAYEQYF
TRBJ2-7,TRBV19,TRBD2,few,TGTGCCAGTAGTTCCGAGGGACTAGCGGGAGGAGGGCCCCCATACGAGCAGTACTTC,CASSSEGLAGGGPPYEQYF